The 10 T cell receptor beta chains below come from one sample, sequenced in a study of blood T cell repertoires in COVID-19. Here immunoSEQ multiplex PCR was the method, and the copy in TCRdb shows in-frame clones only, minus some. Seen here are about 74,000 clones, roughly four fifths observed once, and the top ten hold 7% to 9.5%. The sequencing input was peripheral blood. Receptor source: a human donor in a cohort sampled during active COVID-19.

There are a few counts of this clone. V gene TRBV2 combines with J gene TRBJ1-5; no clear D gene. Germline CDR1 is SNHLY and CDR2 is FYNNEI. V was trimmed by 2 bases and J by 2 bases, leaving 4 bases between them. This CDR3 spans 13 amino acids. Here the CDR3 DNA reads TGTGCCAGCAGTGAACTCCGCAATCAGCCCCAGCATTTT. It is translated as CASSELRNQPQHF.

The chain combines TRBV19 with TRBJ2-1; D is perhaps TRBD2 (6 bases). Germline V gene lookup returns CDR1 LNHDA and CDR2 SQIVND (reference sequence). V lost 1 base, J lost 4 bases, and 8 bases lay in between. CDR3 length: 14 residues. The CDR3 reads CASSIGGDYNEQFF. In nucleotides, the CDR3 is TGTGCCAGTAGTATAGGCGGGGATTACAATGAGCAGTTCTTC.

The table lists this clone with a few counts. The chain joins TRBV7-2 to TRBJ1-1, with 8 bases matching TRBD1. This CDR3 is 15 amino acids long. The V gene's germline CDR1 is SGHTA and CDR2 FQGNSA. Unmatched junction bases numbered 7, after V lost 1 base and J lost 6 bases. CDR3 sequence reads: CASSLGGQGVAEAFF. CDR3 in DNA: TGTGCCAGCAGCTTAGGCGGACAGGGCGTCGCTGAAGCTTTCTTT.

The rearrangement joins TRBV19 to TRBJ1-2; the D is unclear. This CDR3 region has 13 residues. The V and J ends lost 1 base and 4 bases respectively, with 7 bases between them. Germline V gene data show CDR1 as LNHDA and CDR2 as SQIVND (reference sequence). The CDR3, as DNA: TGTGCCAGTAGTATAGGGAGTTCCTATGGCTACACCTTC. Encoded protein: CASSIGSSYGYTF.

The V and J genes are TRBV19 and TRBJ2-7, with D unclear. This CDR3 has 13 amino acids. V dropped 3 bases and J dropped 0 bases, with 6 bases sitting between them. Germline V lookup: CDR1 LNHDA, CDR2 SQIVND (reference sequence). Written as DNA, the CDR3 is TGTGCCAGTAGTATCCATAGCTCCTACGAGCAGTACTTC. It translates to CASSIHSSYEQYF. The whole variable domain, remainder taken from reference TRBV19 and TRBJ2-7, is DGGITQSPKYLFRKEGQNVTLSCEQNLNHDAMYWYRQDPGQGLRLIYYSQIVNDFQKGDIAEGYSVSREKKESFPLTVTSAQKNPTAFYLCASSIHSSYEQYFGPGTRLTVT.

The chain uses TRBV13 and TRBJ2-2, with 8 bases that match TRBD2. CDR1 PRHDT and CDR2 FYEKMQ come from the germline V gene (reference sequence). Trimming cost V 6 bases and J 3 bases; bases outside gene matches: 9. The CDR3 consists of 16 residues. The CDR3 spells CASRPGGDTHTGELFF. The CDR3 coding sequence is TGTGCCAGCAGACCCGGGGGGGACACCCACACCGGGGAGCTGTTTTTT.

The V call is TRBV5-1, the J call TRBJ1-2, with D maybe TRBD1 (6 bases). Trimming took 4 bases from V and 2 from J, leaving 18 bases between them. This CDR3 region has 16 residues. The germline V gene encodes CDR1 SGHRS and CDR2 YFSETQ. CDR3 coding DNA: TGCGCCAGCAGCCAGCTAAACAGGGATAAGAACTATGGCTACACCTTC. Translating gives CASSQLNRDKNYGYTF.

The chain employs TRBV10-3 and TRBJ1-6; 7 bases map to TRBD1. V lost 6 bases and J lost 5; bases outside the gene matches: 4. CDR1 ENHRY and CDR2 SYGVKD come from the germline V gene. The CDR3 has 14 residues. Written as DNA, the CDR3 is TGTGCCATCAGGGGGGACAGTAATAATTCACCCCTCCACTTT. Protein product: CAIRGDSNNSPLHF.

V usage is TRBV4-1 and J usage is TRBJ2-4, with 9 nucleotides matching TRBD2. This CDR3 comprises 18 residues. With V trimmed by 1 base and J by 8 bases, 15 bases remained unmatched. CDR1 and CDR2 (germline): MGHRA, YSYEKL. This CDR3 is CASSQGSHGGGASYIQYF. CDR3 bases: TGCGCCAGCAGCCAAGGGTCCCACGGCGGGGGGGCCAGTTACATTCAGTACTTC.

The rearrangement uses TRBV7-9 and TRBJ2-5; tentative D call: TRBD2 (5 bases). V was cut by 0 bases and J by 2 bases, with 13 bases left in between. The CDR3 consists of 16 residues. Germline V gene lookup returns CDR1 SEHNR and CDR2 FQNEAQ (reference sequence). DNA of the CDR3: TGTGCCAGCAGCTTAGCGCTGCGGCCGGGGCAAGAGACCCAGTACTTC. This sequence encodes CASSLALRPGQETQYF.